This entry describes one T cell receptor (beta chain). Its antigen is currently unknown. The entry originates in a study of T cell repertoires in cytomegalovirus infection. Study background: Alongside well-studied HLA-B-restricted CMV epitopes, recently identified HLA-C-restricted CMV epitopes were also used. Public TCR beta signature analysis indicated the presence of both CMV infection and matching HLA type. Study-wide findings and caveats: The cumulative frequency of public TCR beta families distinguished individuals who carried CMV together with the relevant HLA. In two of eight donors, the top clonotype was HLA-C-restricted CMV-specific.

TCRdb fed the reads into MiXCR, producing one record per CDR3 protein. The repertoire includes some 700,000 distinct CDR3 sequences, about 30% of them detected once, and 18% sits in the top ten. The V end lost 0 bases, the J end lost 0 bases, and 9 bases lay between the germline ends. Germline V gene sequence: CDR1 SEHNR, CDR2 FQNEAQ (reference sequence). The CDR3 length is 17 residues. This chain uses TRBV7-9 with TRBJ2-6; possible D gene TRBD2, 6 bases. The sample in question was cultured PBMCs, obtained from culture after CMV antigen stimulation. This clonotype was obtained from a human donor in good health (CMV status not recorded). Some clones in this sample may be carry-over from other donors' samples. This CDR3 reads CASSLASTSSGANVLTF. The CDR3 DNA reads TGTGCCAGCAGCTTAGCGTCGACTAGCTCTGGGGCCAACGTCCTGACTTTC.